The subject of this entry is one T cell receptor (beta chain). Which antigen it targets is not known. Base qualities are missing; no much larger clone stands one base away. This entry is derived from a study of blood T cell repertoires in COVID-19 (dated by TCRdb to 2019 to 2021). Describing the broader study: Samples from collaborators originated in the United States, Italy and Spain and spanned both the acute and convalescent phases of COVID-19. Nearly every sample came with metadata listing a de-identified subject ID, COVID-19 status, age in years and sex. Subjects who had been exposed to COVID-19, were actively infected with it, or had recovered from it provided the deeply sampled blood TCRbeta repertoires that made up the dataset. The samples were drawn from the first 160 participants of the ongoing ImmuneRACE study and from 1,254 subjects provided by 6 global collaborators. The repertoires were made available in a free public database intended to serve as a resource for research on the immune response to SARS-CoV-2. HLA class I and class II types, where available, came from metadata supplied by the sample provider rather than from assay-based typing. The prospective study material was composed of cDNA or gDNA derived from T cells, B-cell-depleted T cells, or PBMCs. Beyond this particular receptor, the publication reports: The amount of clinical and demographic metadata varied by source and participant and was provided uncurated.

V is reduced by 4 bases and J by 0 bases, leaving a spacing of 11 bases between them. CDR1 and CDR2 are read off the germline V gene as SGHRS and YFSETQ. Measured from the cysteine to the phenylalanine, the CDR3 is 15 residues long. Only CDR3 DNA is held: 45 bases, read in frame from base 1. TCRbeta CDR3 regions were amplified from genomic DNA by means of the immunoSEQ Assay, a bias-controlled multiplex PCR. The paper's data handling went like this. The number of nucleated cells in each sample was estimated by amplification of reference gene primers within the assay. Sequence reads were collapsed and filtered to measure the absolute abundance of every unique TCRbeta CDR3 rearrangement. Productive Simpson clonality was computed per sample as the square root of Simpson's diversity index over productive rearrangements. The clones in this table, taken by TCRdb from immuneACCESS, are in-frame only. Not every clone is retained; where verified, under half of the shortfall comes from an unresolved V gene, and the cause of the rest is unknown. D and trimming were read from the DNA, whereas the V and J calls and clone size are those reported in that table. The sample yields about 86,000 clones; 70% to 85% were counted once. The ten largest make up about 11% of the sample.

Collaborating institutions collected whole blood in K2EDTA tubes following their own protocols. Collaborator samples were shipped for TCRbeta analysis as frozen whole blood, isolated PBMCs, or DNA extracted from either sample type. The rearrangement combines TRBV5-1 with TRBJ1-3, with the D gene uncertain. The sample was peripheral blood. This TCR was recovered from a man between 65 and 85 years old with acute or convalescent COVID-19. The CDR3 region reads CASSPRSSSGNTIYF. The DNA is as follows: TGCGCCAGCAGCCCAAGGAGTTCCTCTGGAAACACCATATATTTT.